The following is a T cell receptor beta chain sequence with its context. The sample belongs to a study of blood T cell repertoires in COVID-19. Libraries were prepared by immunoSEQ multiplex PCR; TCRdb keeps only in-frame clonotypes and omits some of them. The table includes some 240,000 clones, about 86% detected once. CDR3 length: 15 residues. The germline V gene has CDR1 SGHNT and CDR2 YYREEE (reference sequence). With 0 bases removed from V and 7 bases from J, the gap between germline ends came to 16 bases. This chain links TRBV5-4 with TRBJ1-2; tentative D call: TRBD1 (5 bases). Sequenced: PBMCs or T cells enriched from blood (not recorded which). The source of this sequence is a man aged 25 to 40 with acute COVID-19. DNA for the CDR3: TGTGCCAGCAGCTTGGCGGGTCAGGGAACCGGTGGCTACACCTTC. This sequence encodes CASSLAGQGTGGYTF.